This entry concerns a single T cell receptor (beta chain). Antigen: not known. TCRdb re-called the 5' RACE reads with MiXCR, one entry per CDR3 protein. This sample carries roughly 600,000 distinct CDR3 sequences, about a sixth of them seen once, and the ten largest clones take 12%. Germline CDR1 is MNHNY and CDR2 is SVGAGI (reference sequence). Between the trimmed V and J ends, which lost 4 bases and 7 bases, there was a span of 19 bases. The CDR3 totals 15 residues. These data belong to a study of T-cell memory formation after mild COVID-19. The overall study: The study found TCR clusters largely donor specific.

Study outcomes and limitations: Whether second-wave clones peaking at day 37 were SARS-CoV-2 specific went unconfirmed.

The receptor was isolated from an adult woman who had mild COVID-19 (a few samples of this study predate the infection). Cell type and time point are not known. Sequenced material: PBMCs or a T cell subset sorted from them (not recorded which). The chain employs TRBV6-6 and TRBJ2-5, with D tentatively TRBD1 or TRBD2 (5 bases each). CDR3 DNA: TGTGCCAGCAGTTCGACCCTGACGGGGCCGGGGACCCAGTACTTC. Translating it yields CASSSTLTGPGTQYF.